This T cell receptor beta chain was observed in a study of persistence of HIV-infected CD4 T cells (dated by TCRdb to the early 2020s). General notes on the study: The median time participants had been on suppressive ART was 8 years. Apart from a couple of participants who underwent leukapheresis at a single time point, peripheral blood samples of up to about 180 mL were collected from participants at multiple time points. Anti-CD3/anti-CD28 stimulation activated a higher proportion of cells, with a lower memory fraction, than antigen stimulation. CMV- and HIV-1 Gag-responding CD4+ T cells were isolated from ART-treated individuals so that antigen-driven clonal expansion of HIV-1-infected cells could be examined. The clonality of all cells in each sorted population was assessed by TCRbeta sequencing, whereas the clonality of infected cells was assessed by proviral sequencing. The TCR cluster analysis across participants included eight or nine participants for CMV and roughly 7 participants for Gag.

The immunoSEQ hsTCRB assay version 4 in survey mode was used to sequence TCRbeta repertoires from genomic DNA. Genomic DNA was diluted to around 10 ng/uL, using up to 1 ug per sample for TCRbeta sequencing. For the original study's pipeline: TCRbeta data were analyzed in ImmunoSeq Analyzer 3.0, with diversity computed on productive nucleotide rearrangements. Using the Immunarch R package, the improved Chao index served to estimate lower-bound TCR diversity and the Gini coefficient served to estimate clonality. When different nucleotide rearrangements encoded the same CDR3beta amino acid sequence, each rearrangement was treated as a distinct clonotype. Differential abundance analysis found TCRbeta sequences that were significantly enriched in antigen-responding cells compared with anti-CD3/anti-CD28-activated cells. Using predicted peptide-MHC specificity as the basis, GLIPH2 grouped TCRs into clusters, both for each participant individually and for the merged data sets that combined participants. TCRdb took this table from immuneACCESS and kept in-frame rearrangements with V and J called. Such tables lack part of the clones; where checked against another copy, unresolved V genes explain under half of the gap, and the rest is unexplained. That table gives V, J and clone size, and the DNA gave D and trimming. This sample lists some 45,000 clones; about 87% were detected once. Over 0.45% of the sample belongs to the ten largest clones.

This clone was counted a single time. Its antigen is currently not known. The input lacks base qualities; no much larger clone sits a single base away. The germline V gene (reference sequence) provides CDR1 MNHEY and CDR2 SMNVEV. A distance of 13 bases separates the germline ends of V and J, which lose 5 bases and 3 bases respectively. The CDR3 measures 14 amino acids from cysteine to phenylalanine. Only the CDR3 DNA stays, 42 bases, in frame from base 1. This specimen's treatment or condition label, per the study, means: suppressive antiretroviral therapy. Cells were stimulated with anti-CD3/anti-CD28 magnetic beads as a nonspecific positive control representing the CD4+ T cell repertoire. Sorting of responding CD4+ T cells was based on upregulation of both CD40 ligand and CD69. HIV-1-infected adults in whom suppressive ART had been started during chronic infection were enrolled as participants. Participants had undetectable plasma HIV-1 RNA below 50 copies/mL for at least 4 years. To be included, a participant needed positive CMV serology and a CD4+ T cell count above 400 cells/uL. Before stimulation, PBMCs were isolated using density centrifugation and then depleted of CD8+ T cells. CD8-depleted PBMCs were stimulated for around 20 hours with anti-CD28/CD49d costimulation, CD40-blocking antibody and enfuvirtide to prevent new infections. Cell sorting was done on a Beckman Coulter MoFlo Legacy or XDP sorter, and dead cells were excluded with propidium iodide. For samples with more than one million cells, genomic DNA was extracted with the QIAamp DNA Mini Kit, and for all other samples the Quick-DNA Microprep Kit was used.

What the work shows at the level of the full study, not this receptor alone: A correlation was observed between TCR oligoclonality and proviral oligoclonality within the same sorted populations. Restriction of bulk TCR analyses to the rare CMV-responding cells that actually carried HIV-1 proviruses was not possible. Only a small number of individuals took part in the study, and only a limited range of antigens was tested. Significantly lower TCRbeta richness was observed in CMV- and Gag-responding cells than in anti-CD3/anti-CD28-responding cells, and higher oligoclonality was observed in CMV-responding cells than in CD3/CD28-stimulated and Gag-responding cells. Antigen-responding cells were enriched for expanded CDR3beta sequences that were degenerate, which suggests that CD4+ responses to CMV and Gag underwent convergent selection.

The chain is made from TRBV27 and TRBJ1-2; the D gene is perhaps TRBD1, on 5 matching bases. The sequence came from an adult woman with HIV who was CMV-seropositive. The material was CD4+ T cells sorted from PBMCs after approximately 19-hour stimulation, obtained from a patient who received antiretroviral therapy. The label giving this sample's cell subset or site can be read as: CD40L+CD69+ CD4 T cells responding to anti-CD3/anti-CD28 beads, representing the overall repertoire. CDR3 region: CASSPQGWDYGYTF. In nucleotides, the sequence is TGTGCCAGCAGTCCGCAGGGATGGGACTATGGCTACACCTTC.